These 6 T cell receptor beta chains were all obtained from the same sample, sequenced in a study of long-term antiretroviral therapy in people with HIV. An immunoSEQ assay, version v3.0, was performed at survey level. Only in-frame clones appear in the TCRdb table, and some are missing; sequencing was by immunoSEQ multiplex PCR. The sample holds some 16,000 clones, 85% seen once. The source was unsorted PBMCs, collected 0.5 years after starting antiretroviral therapy. Receptors originate from a woman between 35 and 50 years old with HIV.

The V gene is TRBV5-1, the J gene TRBJ2-3; 9 nucleotides align to TRBD1. The CDR3 consists of 16 residues. Germline CDR1 is SGHRS and CDR2 is YFSETQ. V shed 2 bases and J 4 bases; nucleotides not matched to a gene: 8. The CDR3 coding sequence is TGCGCCAGCAGCTTATCCGGGACAGGGATCGCAGATACGCAGTATTTT. This translates into CASSLSGTGIADTQYF.

V and J are TRBV5-4 and TRBJ1-2; TRBD1 might be the D (6 bases). The CDR3 runs 14 residues. V was shortened by 4 bases and J by 0 bases, with 10 bases between the two germline ends. Germline-derived CDR1 and CDR2 are SGHNT and YYREEE (reference sequence). Here the CDR3 reads CASSGTGTNYGYTF. CDR3 DNA: TGTGCCAGCAGCGGTACAGGGACTAACTATGGCTACACCTTC.

V is TRBV5-1 and J is TRBJ2-3; tentative D call: TRBD1 (6 bases). V was cut by 5 bases and J by 3 bases, with 16 bases left in between. The CDR3 contains 15 residues. Per the germline V gene, CDR1 is SGHRS and CDR2 is YFSETQ. The CDR3 is CASRNQGSPTDTQYF. The CDR3 DNA reads as TGCGCCAGCAGAAATCAGGGGTCTCCAACAGATACGCAGTATTTT.

The J gene is TRBJ2-1, the V gene TRBV6-1; 7 bases match TRBD1. Per the germline V gene, CDR1 is MNHNS and CDR2 is SASEGT. This CDR3 is built from 14 residues. The V and J ends lost 10 bases and 6 bases, in that order; junction bases with no gene match: 12. The CDR3 spells CAILGLGGSNEQFF. The CDR3 region has the DNA TGTGCCATCCTTGGGCTAGGGGGCTCCAATGAGCAGTTCTTC.

The chain is built from TRBV6-1 and TRBJ2-5; 8 bases line up with TRBD1. Germline lookup yields CDR1 MNHNS and CDR2 SASEGT. The CDR3 loop spans 13 amino acids. With 7 bases clipped from V and 4 bases from J, the junction kept 5 bases outside the gene matches. CDR3 loop: CASNYGQGETQYF. Written as DNA, the CDR3 is TGTGCCAGCAATTACGGACAGGGAGAGACCCAGTACTTC.

The chain employs TRBV9 and TRBJ1-2, with D possibly TRBD1 on 5 matching bases. V was pared by 7 bases and J by 1 base, with 14 bases between. Germline V CDR1 and CDR2: SGDLS, YYNGEE. This CDR3 is built from 14 residues. The CDR3 spells CASGYEGSNYGYTF. As DNA, the CDR3 is TGTGCCAGCGGCTACGAGGGGAGTAACTATGGCTACACCTTC. Combining the CDR3 with reference TRBV9 and TRBJ1-2 gives the whole variable domain DSGVTQTPKHLITATGQRVTLRCSPRSGDLSVYWYQQSLDQGLQFLIQYYNGEERAKGNILERFSAQQFPDLHSELNLSSLELGDSALYFCASGYEGSNYGYTFGSGTRLTVV.